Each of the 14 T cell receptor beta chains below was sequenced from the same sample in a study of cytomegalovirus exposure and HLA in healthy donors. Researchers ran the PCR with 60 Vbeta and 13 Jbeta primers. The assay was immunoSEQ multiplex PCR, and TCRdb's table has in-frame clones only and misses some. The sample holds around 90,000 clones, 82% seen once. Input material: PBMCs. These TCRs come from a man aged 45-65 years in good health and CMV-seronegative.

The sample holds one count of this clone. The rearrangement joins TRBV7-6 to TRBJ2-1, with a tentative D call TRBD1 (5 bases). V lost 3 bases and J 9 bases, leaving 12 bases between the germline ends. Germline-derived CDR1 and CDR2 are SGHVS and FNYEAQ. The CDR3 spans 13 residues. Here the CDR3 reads CASSFRVGGEQFF. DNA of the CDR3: TGTGCCAGCAGCTTCAGGGTAGGCGGTGAGCAGTTCTTC.

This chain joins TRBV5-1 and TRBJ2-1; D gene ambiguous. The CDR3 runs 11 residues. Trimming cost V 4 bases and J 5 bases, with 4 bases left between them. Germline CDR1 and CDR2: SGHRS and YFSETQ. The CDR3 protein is CASSPDNEQFF. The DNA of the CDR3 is TGCGCCAGCAGCCCCGACAATGAGCAGTTCTTC.

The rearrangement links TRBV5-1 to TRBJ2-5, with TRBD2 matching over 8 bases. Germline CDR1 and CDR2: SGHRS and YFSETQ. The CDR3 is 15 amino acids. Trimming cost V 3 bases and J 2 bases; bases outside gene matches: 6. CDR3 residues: CASSYSGARQETQYF. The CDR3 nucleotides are TGCGCCAGCAGCTATAGCGGGGCCCGGCAAGAGACCCAGTACTTC.

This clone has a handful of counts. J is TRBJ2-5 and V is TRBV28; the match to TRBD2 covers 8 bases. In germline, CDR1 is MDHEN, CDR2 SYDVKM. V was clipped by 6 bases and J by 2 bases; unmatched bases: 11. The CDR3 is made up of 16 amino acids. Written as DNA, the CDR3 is TGTGCCAGCAGCCAACTTAGCGGGGCTGATCAAGAGACCCAGTACTTC. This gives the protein CASSQLSGADQETQYF.

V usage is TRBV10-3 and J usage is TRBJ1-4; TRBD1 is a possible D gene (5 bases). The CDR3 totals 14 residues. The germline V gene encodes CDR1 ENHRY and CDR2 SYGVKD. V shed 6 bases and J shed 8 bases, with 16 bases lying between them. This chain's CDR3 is CAISKTEPKEKLFF. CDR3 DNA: TGTGCCATCAGCAAGACAGAGCCGAAAGAAAAACTGTTTTTT.

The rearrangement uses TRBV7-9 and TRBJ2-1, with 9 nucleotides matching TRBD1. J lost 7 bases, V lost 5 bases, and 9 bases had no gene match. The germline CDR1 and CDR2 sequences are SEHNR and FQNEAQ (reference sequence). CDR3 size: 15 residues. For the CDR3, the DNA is TGTGCCAGCAGCAACGGACAGGGGCGGATTAATGAGCAGTTCTTC. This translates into CASSNGQGRINEQFF.

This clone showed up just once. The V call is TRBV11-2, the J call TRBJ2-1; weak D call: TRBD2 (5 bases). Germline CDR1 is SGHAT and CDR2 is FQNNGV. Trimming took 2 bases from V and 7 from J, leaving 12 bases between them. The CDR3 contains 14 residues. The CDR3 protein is CASSLSGGQNEQFF. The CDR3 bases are TGTGCCAGCAGCTTAAGTGGAGGTCAGAATGAGCAGTTCTTC.

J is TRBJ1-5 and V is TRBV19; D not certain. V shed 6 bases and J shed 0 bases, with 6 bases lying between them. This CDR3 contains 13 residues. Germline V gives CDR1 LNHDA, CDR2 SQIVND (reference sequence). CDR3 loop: CASSRSSNQPQHF. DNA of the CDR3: TGTGCCAGTAGCCGGAGTAGCAATCAGCCCCAGCATTTT. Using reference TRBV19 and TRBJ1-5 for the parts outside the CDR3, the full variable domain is DGGITQSPKYLFRKEGQNVTLSCEQNLNHDAMYWYRQDPGQGLRLIYYSQIVNDFQKGDIAEGYSVSREKKESFPLTVTSAQKNPTAFYLCASSRSSNQPQHFGDGTRLSIL.

In nucleotides, the CDR3 is TGTGCCAGCAGTTTATCCGGGACTAGCGCGCGCCGGGAGCTGTTTTTT. Its translation: CASSLSGTSARRELFF. The chain couples TRBV6-5 to TRBJ2-2; 10 nucleotides agree with TRBD2. V shed 4 bases and J 9 bases; nucleotides not matched to a gene: 11. CDR3 length equals 16 residues. CDR1 MNHEY and CDR2 SVGAGI come from the germline V gene.

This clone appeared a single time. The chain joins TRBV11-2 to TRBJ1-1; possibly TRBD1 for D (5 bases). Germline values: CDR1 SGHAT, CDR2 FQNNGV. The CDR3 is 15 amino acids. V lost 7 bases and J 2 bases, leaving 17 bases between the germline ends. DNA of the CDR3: TGTGCCAGCACCAGTGGCAGGGAGGGAAACACTGAAGCTTTCTTT. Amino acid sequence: CASTSGREGNTEAFF.

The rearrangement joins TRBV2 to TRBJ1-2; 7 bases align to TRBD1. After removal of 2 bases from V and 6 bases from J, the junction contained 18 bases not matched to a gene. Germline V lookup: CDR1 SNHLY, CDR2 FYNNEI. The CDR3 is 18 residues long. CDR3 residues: CASSESRRSGGTENGYTF. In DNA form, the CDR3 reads TGTGCCAGCAGTGAATCAAGAAGGTCGGGCGGGACAGAAAATGGCTACACCTTC.

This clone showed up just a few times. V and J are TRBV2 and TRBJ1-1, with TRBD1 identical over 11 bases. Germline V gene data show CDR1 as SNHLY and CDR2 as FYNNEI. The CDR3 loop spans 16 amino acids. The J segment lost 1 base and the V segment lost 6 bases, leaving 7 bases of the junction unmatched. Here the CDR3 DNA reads TGTGCCAGCAGGAGGGTTGGACAGGGGGCGAACACTGAAGCTTTCTTT. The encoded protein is CASRRVGQGANTEAFF.

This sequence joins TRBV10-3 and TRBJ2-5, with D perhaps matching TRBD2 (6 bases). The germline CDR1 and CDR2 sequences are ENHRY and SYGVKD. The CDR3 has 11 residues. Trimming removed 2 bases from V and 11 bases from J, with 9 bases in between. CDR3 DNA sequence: TGTGCCATCAGTGAGACTCGGGGGCAGTACTTC. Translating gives CAISETRGQYF.

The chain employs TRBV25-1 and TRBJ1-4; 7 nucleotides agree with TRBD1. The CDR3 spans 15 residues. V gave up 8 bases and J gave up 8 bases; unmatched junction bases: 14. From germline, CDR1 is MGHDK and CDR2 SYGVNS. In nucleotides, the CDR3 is TGTGCCAGCTCCTCACTAACAGGGGCCCGGGAAAAACTGTTTTTT. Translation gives CASSSLTGAREKLFF.